Sequencing of this TCR beta chain was carried out in a study of cytomegalovirus exposure and HLA in healthy donors. Germline assignment: CDR1 SNHLY and CDR2 FYNNEI. Trimming took 10 bases from V and 0 from J; bases not matched to a gene: 7. The CDR3 spans 15 residues. Primers for the PCR totalled 60 Vbeta and 13 Jbeta. Produced via immunoSEQ multiplex PCR; TCRdb's table is partial and in-frame only. The sample shows roughly 170,000 clones, around four fifths of them seen only once. The receptor comes from a woman between 50 and 59 years old in good health and CMV-seropositive. The sequenced material came from PBMCs. This chain connects TRBV2 to TRBJ2-1; TRBD1 agrees at 9 bases. CDR3 in DNA: TGTGCCAATAACAGGGGGCTAAGCTCCTACAATGAGCAGTTCTTC. Translating gives CANNRGLSSYNEQFF. The full variable domain, rest sourced from reference TRBV2 and TRBJ2-1, is EPEVTQTPSHQVTQMGQEVILRCVPISNHLYFYWYRQILGQKVEFLVSFYNNEISEKSEIFDDQFSVERPDGSNFTLKIRSTKLEDSAMYFCANNRGLSSYNEQFFGPGTRLTVL.